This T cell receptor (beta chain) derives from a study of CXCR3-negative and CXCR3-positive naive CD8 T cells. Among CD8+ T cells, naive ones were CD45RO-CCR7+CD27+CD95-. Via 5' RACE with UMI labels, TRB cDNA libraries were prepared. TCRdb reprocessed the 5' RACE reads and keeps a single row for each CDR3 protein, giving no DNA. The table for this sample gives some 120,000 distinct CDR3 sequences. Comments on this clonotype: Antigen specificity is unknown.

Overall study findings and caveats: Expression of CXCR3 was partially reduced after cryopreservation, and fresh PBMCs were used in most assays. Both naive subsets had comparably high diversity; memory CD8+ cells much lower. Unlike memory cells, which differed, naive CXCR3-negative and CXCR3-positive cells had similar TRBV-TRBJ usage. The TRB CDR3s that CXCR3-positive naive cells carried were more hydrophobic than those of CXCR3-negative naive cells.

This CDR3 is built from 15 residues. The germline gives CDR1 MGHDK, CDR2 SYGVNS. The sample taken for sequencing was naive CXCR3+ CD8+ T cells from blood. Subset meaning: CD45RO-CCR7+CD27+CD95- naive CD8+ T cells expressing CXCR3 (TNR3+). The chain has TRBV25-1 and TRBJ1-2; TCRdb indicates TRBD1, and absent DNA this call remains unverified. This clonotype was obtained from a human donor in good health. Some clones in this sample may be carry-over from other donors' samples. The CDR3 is CASSEPGSPRWGYTF.